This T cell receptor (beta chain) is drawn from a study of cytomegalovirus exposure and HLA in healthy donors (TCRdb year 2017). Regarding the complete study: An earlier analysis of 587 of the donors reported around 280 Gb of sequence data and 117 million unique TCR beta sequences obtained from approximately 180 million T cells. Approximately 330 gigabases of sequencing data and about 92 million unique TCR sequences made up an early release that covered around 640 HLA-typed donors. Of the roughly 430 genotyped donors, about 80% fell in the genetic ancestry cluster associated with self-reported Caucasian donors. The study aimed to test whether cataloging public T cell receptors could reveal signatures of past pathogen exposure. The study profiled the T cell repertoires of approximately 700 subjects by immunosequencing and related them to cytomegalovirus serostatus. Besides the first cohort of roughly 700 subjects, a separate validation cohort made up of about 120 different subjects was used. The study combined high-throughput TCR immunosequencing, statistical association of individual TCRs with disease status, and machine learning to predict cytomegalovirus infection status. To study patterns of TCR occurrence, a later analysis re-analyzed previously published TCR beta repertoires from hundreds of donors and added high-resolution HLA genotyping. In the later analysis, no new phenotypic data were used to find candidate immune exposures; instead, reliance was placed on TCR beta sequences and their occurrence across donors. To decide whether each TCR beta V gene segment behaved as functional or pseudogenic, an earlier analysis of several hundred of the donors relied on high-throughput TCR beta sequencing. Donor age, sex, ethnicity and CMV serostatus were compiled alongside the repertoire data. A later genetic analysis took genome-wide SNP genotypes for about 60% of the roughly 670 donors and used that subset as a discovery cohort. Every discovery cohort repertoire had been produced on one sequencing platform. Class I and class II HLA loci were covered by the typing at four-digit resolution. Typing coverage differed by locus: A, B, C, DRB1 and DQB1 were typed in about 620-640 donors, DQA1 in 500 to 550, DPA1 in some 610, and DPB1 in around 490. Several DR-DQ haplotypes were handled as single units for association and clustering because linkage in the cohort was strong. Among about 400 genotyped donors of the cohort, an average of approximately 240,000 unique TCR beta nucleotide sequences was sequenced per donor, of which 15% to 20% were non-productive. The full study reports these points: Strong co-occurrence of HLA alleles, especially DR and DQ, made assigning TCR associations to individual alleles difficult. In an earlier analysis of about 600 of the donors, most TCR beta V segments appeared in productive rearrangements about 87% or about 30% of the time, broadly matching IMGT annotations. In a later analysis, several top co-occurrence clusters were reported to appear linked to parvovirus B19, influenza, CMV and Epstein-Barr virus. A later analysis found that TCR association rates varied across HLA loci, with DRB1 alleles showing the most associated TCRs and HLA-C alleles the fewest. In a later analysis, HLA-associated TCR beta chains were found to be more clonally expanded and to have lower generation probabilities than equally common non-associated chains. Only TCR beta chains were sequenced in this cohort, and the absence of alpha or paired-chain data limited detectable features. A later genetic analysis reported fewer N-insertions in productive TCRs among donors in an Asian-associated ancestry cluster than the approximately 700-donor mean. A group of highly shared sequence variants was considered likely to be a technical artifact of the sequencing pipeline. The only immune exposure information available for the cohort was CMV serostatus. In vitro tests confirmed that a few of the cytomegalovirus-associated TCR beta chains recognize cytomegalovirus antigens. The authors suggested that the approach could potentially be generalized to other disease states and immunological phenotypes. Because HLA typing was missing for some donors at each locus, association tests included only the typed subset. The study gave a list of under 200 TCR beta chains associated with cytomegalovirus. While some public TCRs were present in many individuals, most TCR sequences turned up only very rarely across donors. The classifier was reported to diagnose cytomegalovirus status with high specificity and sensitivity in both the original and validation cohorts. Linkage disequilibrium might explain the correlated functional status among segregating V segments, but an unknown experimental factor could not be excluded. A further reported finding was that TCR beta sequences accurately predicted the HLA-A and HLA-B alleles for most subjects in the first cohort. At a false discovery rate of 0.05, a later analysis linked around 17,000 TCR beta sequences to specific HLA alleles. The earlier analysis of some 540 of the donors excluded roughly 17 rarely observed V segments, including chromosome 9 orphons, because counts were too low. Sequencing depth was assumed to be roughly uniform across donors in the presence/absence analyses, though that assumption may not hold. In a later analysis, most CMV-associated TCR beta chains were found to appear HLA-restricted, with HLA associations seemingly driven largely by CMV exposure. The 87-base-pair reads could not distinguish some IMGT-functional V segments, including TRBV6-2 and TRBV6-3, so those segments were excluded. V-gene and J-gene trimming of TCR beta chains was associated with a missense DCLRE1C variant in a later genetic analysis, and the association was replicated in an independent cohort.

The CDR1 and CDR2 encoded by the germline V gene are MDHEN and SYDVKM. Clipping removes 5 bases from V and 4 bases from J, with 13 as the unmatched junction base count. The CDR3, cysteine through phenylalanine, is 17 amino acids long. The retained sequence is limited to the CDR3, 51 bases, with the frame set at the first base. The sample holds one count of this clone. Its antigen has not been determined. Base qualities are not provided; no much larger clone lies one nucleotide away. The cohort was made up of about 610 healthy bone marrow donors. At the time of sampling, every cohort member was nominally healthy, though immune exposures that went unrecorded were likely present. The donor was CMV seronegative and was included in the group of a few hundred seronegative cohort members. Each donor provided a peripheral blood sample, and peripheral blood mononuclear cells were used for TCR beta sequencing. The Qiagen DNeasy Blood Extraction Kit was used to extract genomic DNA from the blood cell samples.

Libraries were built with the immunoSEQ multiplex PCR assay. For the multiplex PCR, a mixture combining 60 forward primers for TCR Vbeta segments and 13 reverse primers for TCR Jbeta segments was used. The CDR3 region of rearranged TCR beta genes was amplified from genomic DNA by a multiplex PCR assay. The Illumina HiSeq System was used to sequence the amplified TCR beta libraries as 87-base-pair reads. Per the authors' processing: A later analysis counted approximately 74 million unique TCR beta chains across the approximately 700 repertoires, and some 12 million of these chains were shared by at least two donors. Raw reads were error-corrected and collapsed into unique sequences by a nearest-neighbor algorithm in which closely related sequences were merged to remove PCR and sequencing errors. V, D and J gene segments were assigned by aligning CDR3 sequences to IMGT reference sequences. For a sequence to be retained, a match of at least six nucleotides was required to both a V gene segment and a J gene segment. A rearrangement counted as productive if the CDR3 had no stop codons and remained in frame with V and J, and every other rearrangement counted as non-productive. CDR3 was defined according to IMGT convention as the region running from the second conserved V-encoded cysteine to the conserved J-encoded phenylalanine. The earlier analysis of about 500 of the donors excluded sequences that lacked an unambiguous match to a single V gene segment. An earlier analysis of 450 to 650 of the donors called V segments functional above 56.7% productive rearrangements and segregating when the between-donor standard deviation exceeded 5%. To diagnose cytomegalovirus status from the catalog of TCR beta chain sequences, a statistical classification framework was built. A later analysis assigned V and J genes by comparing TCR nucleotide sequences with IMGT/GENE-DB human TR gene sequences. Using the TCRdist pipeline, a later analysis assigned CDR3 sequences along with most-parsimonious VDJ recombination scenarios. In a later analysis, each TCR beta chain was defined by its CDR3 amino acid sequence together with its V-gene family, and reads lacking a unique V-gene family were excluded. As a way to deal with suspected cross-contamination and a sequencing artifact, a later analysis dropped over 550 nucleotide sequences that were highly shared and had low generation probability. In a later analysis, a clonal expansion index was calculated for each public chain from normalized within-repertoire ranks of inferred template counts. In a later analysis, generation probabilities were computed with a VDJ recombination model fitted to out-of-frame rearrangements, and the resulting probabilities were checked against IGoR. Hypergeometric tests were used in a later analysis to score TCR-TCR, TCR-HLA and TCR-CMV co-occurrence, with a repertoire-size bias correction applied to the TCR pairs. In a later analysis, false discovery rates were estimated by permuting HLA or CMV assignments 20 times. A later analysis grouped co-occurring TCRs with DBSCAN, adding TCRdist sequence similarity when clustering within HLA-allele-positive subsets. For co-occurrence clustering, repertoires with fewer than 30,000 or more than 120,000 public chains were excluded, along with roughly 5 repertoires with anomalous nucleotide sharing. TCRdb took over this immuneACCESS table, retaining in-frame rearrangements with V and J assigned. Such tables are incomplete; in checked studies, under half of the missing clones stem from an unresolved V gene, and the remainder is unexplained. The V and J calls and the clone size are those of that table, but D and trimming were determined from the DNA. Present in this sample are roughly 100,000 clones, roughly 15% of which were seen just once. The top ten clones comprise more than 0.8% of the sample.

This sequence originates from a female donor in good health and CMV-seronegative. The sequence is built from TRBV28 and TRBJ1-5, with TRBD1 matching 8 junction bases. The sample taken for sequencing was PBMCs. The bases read TGTGCCAGCAGTACACGATCGACAGGGGAGGCGAATCAGCCCCAGCATTTT. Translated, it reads CASSTRSTGEANQPQHF.